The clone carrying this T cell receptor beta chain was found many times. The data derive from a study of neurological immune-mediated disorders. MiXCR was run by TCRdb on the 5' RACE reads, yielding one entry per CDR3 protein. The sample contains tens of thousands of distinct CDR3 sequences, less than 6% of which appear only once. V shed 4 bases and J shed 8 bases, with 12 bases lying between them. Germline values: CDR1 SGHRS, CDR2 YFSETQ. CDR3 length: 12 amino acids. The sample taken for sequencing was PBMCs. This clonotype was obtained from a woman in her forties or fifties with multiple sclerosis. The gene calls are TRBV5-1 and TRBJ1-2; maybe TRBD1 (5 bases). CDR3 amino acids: CASSTRDSGYTF. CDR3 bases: TGCGCCAGCAGCACCCGGGACTCGGGCTACACCTTC.